A selection of T cell receptor beta chains follows, all from one sample in a study of persistence of HIV-infected CD4 T cells. No cognate antigen is known for these TCRs. Profiled with immunoSEQ multiplex PCR; TCRdb holds only in-frame clones, not every one. The sample shows about 60,000 clones, 65% to 75% of them seen only once. The material sequenced was CD4+ T cells sorted from PBMCs after roughly 18-hour stimulation, taken from a patient who received antiretroviral therapy. Receptors originate from an adult man with HIV who was CMV-seropositive. The CDR3 runs from the conserved cysteine through the conserved F or W. D genes are given only for firm matches. For some rows the clone size is stated as once, few or many, or as a class when expanded; others skip it.

d_gene,j_gene,v_gene,abundance,CDR3nt,CDR3aa
TRBD1,TRBJ1-4,TRBV7-9,once,TGTGCCAGCAGCTTAGACGGGACAGGGTTGGAGGAAAAACTGTTTTTT,CASSLDGTGLEEKLFF
.,TRBJ2-2,TRBV5-1,.,TGCGCCAGCAGCTTGACGGGGCAGGGAGGAACCGGGGAGCTGTTTTTT,CASSLTGQGGTGELFF
.,TRBJ1-1,TRBV18,few,TGTGCCAGCTCACCTTCGGGGGGCGGAGGCACTGAAGCTTTCTTT,CASSPSGGGGTEAFF
TRBD2,TRBJ2-2,TRBV7-7,.,TGTGCCAGCAGCCCGGGACTAGCGGGGGCCACCGGGGAGCTGTTTTTT,CASSPGLAGATGELFF
TRBD2,TRBJ2-4,TRBV6-6,.,TGTGCCAGCAGTCCACTCACTAGCGGGGGGGCTAAAAACATTCAGTACTTC,CASSPLTSGGAKNIQYF
TRBD2,TRBJ2-7,TRBV25-1,.,TGTGCCAGCAGTGGCGGGGGGTCCTACGAGCAGTACTTC,CASSGGGSYEQYF
.,TRBJ2-7,TRBV12-3/TRBV12-4,.,TGTGCCAGCAGTTTTAATACCGGAGAGCAGTACTTC,CASSFNTGEQYF
.,TRBJ2-2,TRBV7-8,.,TGTGCCAGCAGGTTCGCAGGGGTAGGAAACACCGGGGAGCTGTTTTTT,CASRFAGVGNTGELFF
TRBD2,TRBJ2-1,TRBV5-1,.,TGCGCCAGCAGCTTGGCCGGACTAGCGGGGGGCGATGAGCAGTTCTTC,CASSLAGLAGGDEQFF
.,TRBJ1-2,TRBV3-1/TRBV3-2,.,TGTGCCAGCAGCCTAACTCGTGGGGGTGGCTATGGCTACACCTTC,CASSLTRGGGYGYTF
.,TRBJ2-6,TRBV4-2,.,TGTGCCAGCAGCCTCCGGGACCTTTCCTCTGGGGCCAACGTCCTGACTTTC,CASSLRDLSSGANVLTF
TRBD1,TRBJ2-1,TRBV5-5,once,TGTGCCAGCAGCCCAACGTGGGACAGGGCCTACAATGAGCAGTTCTTC,CASSPTWDRAYNEQFF
.,TRBJ1-1,TRBV7-2,.,TGTGCCAGCAGCTTAGTATCGACAGAAGAAGCTTTCTTT,CASSLVSTEEAFF
TRBD1,TRBJ1-5,TRBV12-3/TRBV12-4,few,TGTGCCAGCAGACAGGGGATCGATCAGCCCCAGCATTTT,CASRQGIDQPQHF
TRBD1,TRBJ1-5,TRBV2,.,TGTGCCAGCACCTCGGACAGGGGCCGAGAGAGCCATCAGCCCCAGCATTTT,CASTSDRGRESHQPQHF
TRBD1,TRBJ2-7,TRBV9,.,TGTGCCAGCAGCCCCATTCCGGGACAGGCCTACGAGCAGTACTTC,CASSPIPGQAYEQYF
TRBD1,TRBJ2-1,TRBV28,few,TGTGCCAGCAACCTAATCGGGGACAGGGCGGGCAATGAGCAGTTCTTC,CASNLIGDRAGNEQFF
.,TRBJ1-1,TRBV3-1/TRBV3-2,few,TGTGCCAGCAGCCAAGGACGGGGGGATCCGGACACTGAAGCTTTCTTT,CASSQGRGDPDTEAFF
TRBD2,TRBJ2-1,TRBV24-1,.,TGTGCCACCAGTGACTTTAGTGGCGGGGGGCCGCTCTCTGAGCAGTTCTTC,CATSDFSGGGPLSEQFF
.,TRBJ1-5,TRBV4-1,.,TGCGCCAGCAGCCAAGGAGGGACGGGCGGCAATCAGCCCCAGCATTTT,CASSQGGTGGNQPQHF
.,TRBJ1-1,TRBV7-8,once,TGTGCCAGCAGCTTAGATAAAGCTGGAGCTTTCTTT,CASSLDKAGAFF
TRBD1,TRBJ1-6,TRBV2,.,TGTGCCAGCAGCGAAACAAGGACAGGGCGATATTCACCCCTCCACTTT,CASSETRTGRYSPLHF
TRBD1,TRBJ2-7,TRBV19,.,TGTGCCAGTAGTCCATGGGACAGGGGGACGAAAGAGCAGTACTTC,CASSPWDRGTKEQYF
TRBD1,TRBJ1-1,TRBV10-3,.,TGTGCCATCACCGGACAGGGGGCTACCACTGAAGCTTTCTTT,CAITGQGATTEAFF
.,TRBJ2-1,TRBV18,once,TGTGCCAGCTCAGCTGACCAATACAATGAGCAGTTCTTC,CASSADQYNEQFF
.,TRBJ2-7,TRBV2,.,TGTGCCAGCAGTGATCCGCAAAGTCACTACGAGCAGTACTTC,CASSDPQSHYEQYF
TRBD1,TRBJ1-1,TRBV19,.,TGTGCCAGTATGAGGGACAGGGAGGGCACTGAAGCTTTCTTT,CASMRDREGTEAFF
.,TRBJ1-1,TRBV6-5,few,TGTGCCAGCAGTAACCCTAGTCTTAGGAACACTGAAGCTTTCTTT,CASSNPSLRNTEAFF
.,TRBJ1-2,TRBV18,once,TGTGCCAGCTCACCAGGAAGTAACTATGGCTACACCTTC,CASSPGSNYGYTF
TRBD2,TRBJ2-1,TRBV4-2,once,TGTGCCAGCAGCCAAGAGCGAGTCACTAGCGGGTTCAGTCATCCCTACAATGAGCAGTTCTTC,CASSQERVTSGFSHPYNEQFF
.,TRBJ1-1,TRBV6-2/TRBV6-3,.,TGTGCCAGCAGTTATGGGGCATTTGGCACTGAAGCTTTCTTT,CASSYGAFGTEAFF
.,TRBJ1-5,TRBV5-8,.,TGTGCCAGCAGCTTGGGAGACCGCCCCAATCAGCCCCAGCATTTT,CASSLGDRPNQPQHF
TRBD1,TRBJ1-6,TRBV27,.,TGTGCCAGTCTGTTTTTCGGACAGGACCATAATTCACCCCTCCACTTT,CASLFFGQDHNSPLHF
.,TRBJ1-6,TRBV3-1/TRBV3-2,few,TGTGCCAGCACTACCGGGACGTCGAATTCACCCCTCCACTTT,CASTTGTSNSPLHF
.,TRBJ1-6,TRBV4-1,.,TGCGCCAGCAGCCAAGATTACTTGGGGGGGAGGAAGAATTCACCCCTCCACTTT,CASSQDYLGGRKNSPLHF
TRBD1,TRBJ2-3,TRBV19,.,TGTGCCAGTAGTATTGGGACAGGGACCACAGATACGCAGTATTTT,CASSIGTGTTDTQYF
.,TRBJ1-2,TRBV24-1,medium-sized,TGTGCCACCAGTGACCAGACAGAAAACTATGGCTACACCTTC,CATSDQTENYGYTF
.,TRBJ2-3,TRBV5-1,.,TGCGCCAGCAGCTTATGGGCTGATACGCAGTATTTT,CASSLWADTQYF
TRBD2,TRBJ2-3,TRBV27,.,TGTGCCAGCAGTTTTGCCGGGGGAGGGCCGACAGATACGCAGTATTTT,CASSFAGGGPTDTQYF
.,TRBJ2-2,TRBV6-5,.,TGTGCCAGCAGTTCTACCTGGGTCCCCGGGGAGCTGTTTTTT,CASSSTWVPGELFF
.,TRBJ1-5,TRBV2,.,TGTGCCAGCGGAGGAAGTAGCAATCAGCCCCAGCATTTT,CASGGSSNQPQHF
.,TRBJ2-6,TRBV6-5,.,TGTGCCAGCAGTTACTCTTGGGGGACTGGGGCCAACGTCCTGACTTTC,CASSYSWGTGANVLTF
.,TRBJ2-1,TRBV7-2,.,TGTGCCAGCAGCTTTAACTCGGTAAATGAGCAGTTCTTC,CASSFNSVNEQFF
.,TRBJ2-7,TRBV6-1,.,TGTGCCAGCAGTGAAGGGACAGTAAAATACGAGCAGTACTTC,CASSEGTVKYEQYF
.,TRBJ1-1,TRBV24-1,few,TGTGCCACCAGTGGTTCCATGAACACTGAAGCTTTCTTT,CATSGSMNTEAFF
.,TRBJ2-5,TRBV2,few,TGTGCCAGCAGCGGGACAAGAAACAGGGAAGAGACCCAGTACTTC,CASSGTRNREETQYF
.,TRBJ1-4,TRBV14,.,TGTGCCAGCAGCCCAGGGGCGTTTCATAATGAAAAACTGTTTTTT,CASSPGAFHNEKLFF
TRBD1,TRBJ2-1,TRBV6-5,.,TGTGCCAGCAGACCTGGCGGGACAGGGGCTGGTGAGCAGTTCTTC,CASRPGGTGAGEQFF